Only a few counts were recorded for the clone carrying this T cell receptor (beta chain). The data were obtained in a study of T-cell memory formation after mild COVID-19. TCRdb processed the 5' RACE reads anew with MiXCR; each CDR3 protein has one entry. The data show approximately 580,000 distinct CDR3 sequences, around 21% seen once. Trimming cost V 9 bases and J 10 bases, with 21 bases left between them. This CDR3 has 14 amino acids. Germline V CDR1 and CDR2: MGHDK, SYGVNS. The receptor's source is an adult woman who had mild COVID-19 (a few samples of this study predate the infection). Cell type and time point are not known. V and J are TRBV25-1 and TRBJ1-4, with unresolved D. Material for sequencing was PBMCs or a T cell subset sorted from them (not recorded which). This CDR3 is CASSRVAEAGKLFF. The CDR3 bases are TGTGCCAGTTCTCGGGTGGCCGAAGCTGGAAAACTGTTTTTT.